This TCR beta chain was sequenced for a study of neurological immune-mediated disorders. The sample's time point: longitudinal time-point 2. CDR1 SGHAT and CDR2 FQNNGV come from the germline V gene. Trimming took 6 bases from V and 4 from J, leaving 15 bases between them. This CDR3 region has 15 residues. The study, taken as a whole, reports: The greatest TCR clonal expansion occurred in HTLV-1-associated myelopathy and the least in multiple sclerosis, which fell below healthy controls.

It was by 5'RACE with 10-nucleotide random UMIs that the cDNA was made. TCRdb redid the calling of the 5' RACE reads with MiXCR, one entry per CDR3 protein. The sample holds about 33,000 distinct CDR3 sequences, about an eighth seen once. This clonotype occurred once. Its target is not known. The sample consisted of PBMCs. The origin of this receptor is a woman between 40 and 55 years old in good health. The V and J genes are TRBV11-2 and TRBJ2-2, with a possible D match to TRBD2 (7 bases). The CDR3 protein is CASSLTRGGTGELFF. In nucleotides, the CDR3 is TGTGCCAGCAGTCTGACGAGGGGGGGCACCGGGGAGCTGTTTTTT.